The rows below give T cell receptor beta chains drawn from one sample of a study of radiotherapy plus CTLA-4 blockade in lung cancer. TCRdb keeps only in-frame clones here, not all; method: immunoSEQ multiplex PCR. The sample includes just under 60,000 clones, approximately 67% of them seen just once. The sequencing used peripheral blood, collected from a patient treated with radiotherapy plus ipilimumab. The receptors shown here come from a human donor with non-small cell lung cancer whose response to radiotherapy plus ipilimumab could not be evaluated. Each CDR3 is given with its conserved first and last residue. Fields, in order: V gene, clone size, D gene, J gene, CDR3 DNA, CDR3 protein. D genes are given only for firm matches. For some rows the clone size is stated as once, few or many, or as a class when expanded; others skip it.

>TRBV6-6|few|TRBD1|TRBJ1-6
TGTGCCAGCAGTATCGCGACAGGGAATTCACCCCTCCACTTT
CASSIATGNSPLHF
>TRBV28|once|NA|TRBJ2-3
TGTGCCAGCAGTTTATCGACAGCGCAGGCGACGCAGTATTTT
CASSLSTAQATQYF
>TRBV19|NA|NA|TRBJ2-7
TGTGCCAGTAGTATAGGTAGCGGATACGAGCAGTACTTC
CASSIGSGYEQYF
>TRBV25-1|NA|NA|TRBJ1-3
TGTGCCAGCAGTGACCACGGCTCTGGAAACACCATATATTTT
CASSDHGSGNTIYF
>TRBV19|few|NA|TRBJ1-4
TGTGCCAGTAGGCCCGGGTGGGTTAATGAAAAACTGTTTTTT
CASRPGWVNEKLFF
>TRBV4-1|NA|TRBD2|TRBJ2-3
TGCGCCAGCAGCCTCCTGGGACTAGCGGGGACAGATACGCAGTATTTT
CASSLLGLAGTDTQYF
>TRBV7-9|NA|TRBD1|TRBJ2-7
TGTGCCAGCAGCTGGACAGGGGGCCAGTCGGCCTACGAGCAGTACTTC
CASSWTGGQSAYEQYF
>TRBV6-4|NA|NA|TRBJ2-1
TGTGTCAGCAGTGAAATCGGCGGGCGAAGCTCCTACAATGAGCAGTTCTTC
CVSSEIGGRSSYNEQFF
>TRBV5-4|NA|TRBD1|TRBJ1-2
TGTGCCAGCAGCTTGTTTGACAGGGGCTATGGCTACACCTTC
CASSLFDRGYGYTF
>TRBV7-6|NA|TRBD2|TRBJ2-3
TGTGCCAGCAGCTTAGGTCTAGCGGGGGCCACAGATACGCAGTATTTT
CASSLGLAGATDTQYF
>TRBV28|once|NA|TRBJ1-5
TGTGCCAGCAGTCGAAGCTCCGGGATAATCTATCAGCCCCAGCATTTT
CASSRSSGIIYQPQHF
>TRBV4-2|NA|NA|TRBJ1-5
TGTGCCAGCAGCCAGCTGGACACTTCTCGGGAGACTATAGTAGGGGCTCAGCCCCAGCATTTT
CASSQLDTSRETIVGAQPQHF
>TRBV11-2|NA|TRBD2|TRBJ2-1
TGTGCCAGCAGCTTCCCCCGAGGTAGCGGGGGATACAATGAGCAGTTCTTC
CASSFPRGSGGYNEQFF
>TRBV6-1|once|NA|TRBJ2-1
TGTGCCAGCAGCTTACTACCGGGGGAACATGAGCAGTTCTTC
CASSLLPGEHEQFF
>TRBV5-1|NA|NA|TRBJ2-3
TGCGCCAGCAAGCCCGCGGGAAGCACAGATACGCAGTATTTT
CASKPAGSTDTQYF
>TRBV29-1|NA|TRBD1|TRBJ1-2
TGCAGCGTTGAAGGGCAGGGGGCTGGCTATGGCTACACCTTC
CSVEGQGAGYGYTF
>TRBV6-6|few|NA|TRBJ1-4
TGTGCCAGCAGTTACTCCTCGCAGGAAAAACTGTTTTTT
CASSYSSQEKLFF
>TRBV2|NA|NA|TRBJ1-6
TGTGCCAGCAAATCCCAGACAGCTTATAATTCCCCCCTCCACTTT
CASKSQTAYNSPLHF
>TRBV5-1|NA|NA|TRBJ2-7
TGCGCCAGCAGCTTGGCCGGAGCGGGTGCCTCCTACGAGCAGTACTTC
CASSLAGAGASYEQYF
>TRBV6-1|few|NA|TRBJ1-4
TGTGCCAGCAGTGAAGAAGGATTCAGGGGAGAGGAAAAACTGTTTTTT
CASSEEGFRGEEKLFF
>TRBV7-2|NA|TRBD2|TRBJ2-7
TGTGCCAGCAGCTTAGAGGCTAGCGGAGCCTACGAGCAGTACTTC
CASSLEASGAYEQYF
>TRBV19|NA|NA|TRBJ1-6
TGTGCCAGTAGGATGTCGGGGAGCTCCTATAATTCACCCCTCCACTTT
CASRMSGSSYNSPLHF
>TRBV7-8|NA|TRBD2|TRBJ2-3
TGTGCCAGCAGTTTCGTCCCGGGACTAGCGGGAGAGGCAGATACGCAGTATTTT
CASSFVPGLAGEADTQYF
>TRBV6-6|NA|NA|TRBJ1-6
TGTGCCAGCAGTAGCTTTTCCTATTCACCCCTCCACTTT
CASSSFSYSPLHF